The sequence of this TCR beta chain was determined in a study of a mutant IDH1 vaccine in newly diagnosed glioma. Across the study: Of treated patients, around 60% were men and about 38% women, averaging 40.4 years.

Germline CDR1 and CDR2: SGHNT and YYREEE (reference sequence). This CDR3 contains 12 residues. V was trimmed by 4 bases and J by 2 bases, leaving 7 bases between them. Method: immunoSEQ multiplex PCR; TCRdb's copy keeps in-frame clones and lacks some. The sample lists tens of thousands of clones; around 92% were seen once. This clone appeared a single time. Antigen specificity is unknown. Time point of the sample: week 35, safety follow-up. Doses of 300 ug of mutant IDH1 20-mer peptide were given with topical imiquimod. Patients carried new grade 3 or 4 IDH1-mutant astrocytomas lacking nuclear ATRX. This sequence joins TRBV5-4 and TRBJ2-7; D ambiguous. The sample here was PBMCs, taken from a glioma patient whose treatment included an IDH1 peptide vaccine. The clonotype was recovered from a man in his fifties with glioma. CDR3 in DNA: TGTGCCAGCAGCAACAAAACCTACGAGCAGTACTTC. Its protein product is CASSNKTYEQYF.